A single TCR beta chain is shown here with its context. TCRdb itself ran the 5' RACE reads through MiXCR, one entry per CDR3 protein. The sample has around 510,000 distinct CDR3 sequences, 20% to 25% seen once. This record comes from a study of T-cell memory formation after mild COVID-19. The germline V and J ends were trimmed by 4 bases and 6 bases, with 20 bases remaining between them. Germline lookup yields CDR1 SGHVS and CDR2 FQNEAQ. This CDR3 is built from 16 residues. The sample taken for sequencing was PBMCs or a T cell subset sorted from them (not recorded which). The V call is TRBV7-8, the J call TRBJ2-3; possibly TRBD1 for D (6 bases). The receptor was isolated from an adult woman who had mild COVID-19 (a few samples of this study predate the infection). Cell type and time point are not known. CDR3 sequence: CASSSQGLRVGDTQYF. CDR3 in DNA: TGTGCCAGCAGCTCACAGGGTTTAAGGGTCGGGGATACGCAGTATTTT.